A selection of T cell receptor beta chains follows, all from one sample in a study of blood T cell repertoires in COVID-19. TCRdb's table, derived via immunoSEQ multiplex PCR, lists solely in-frame clones and lacks some. The table records 150,000 or so clones, 70% to 90% of them present only once. Material for sequencing was peripheral blood. These receptors were collected from a man between 60 and 75 years old with COVID-19, enrolled during active disease. CDR3s include the opening cysteine and the closing phenylalanine or tryptophan. The D gene is left open where the match is weak. Clone size is shown for a subset of rows, as once, few, many or a class of expanded clone.

clone size,J gene,V gene,D gene,CDR3 protein,CDR3 DNA
.,TRBJ1-5,TRBV2,TRBD1,CASSDRTGGQPQHF,TGTGCCAGCAGTGACCGGACAGGGGGACAGCCCCAGCATTTT
.,TRBJ1-6,TRBV7-2,.,CASSLVESSYNSPLHF,TGTGCCAGCAGCTTAGTTGAGAGCTCCTATAATTCACCCCTCCACTTT
few,TRBJ2-2,TRBV12-3/TRBV12-4,.,CASSPQNTGELFF,TGTGCCAGCAGTCCCCAGAACACCGGGGAGCTGTTTTTT
.,TRBJ2-2,TRBV11-3,TRBD2,CASSLEGGGLNTGELFF,TGTGCCAGCAGCTTAGAGGGCGGGGGGCTGAACACCGGGGAGCTGTTTTTT
.,TRBJ2-6,TRBV6-1,.,CASRETGQPSGANVLTF,TGTGCCAGCAGGGAAACAGGCCAGCCCTCTGGGGCCAACGTCCTGACTTTC
.,TRBJ2-3,TRBV7-3,TRBD2,CASSLLGTSGVNTQYF,TGTGCCAGCAGCTTACTAGGGACTAGCGGAGTTAATACGCAGTATTTT
.,TRBJ2-5,TRBV6-1,.,CASSEGGSGVETQYF,TGTGCCAGCAGTGAAGGTGGGTCCGGAGTGGAGACCCAGTACTTC
.,TRBJ1-2,TRBV28,.,CASTNQSGRYYGYTF,TGTGCCAGCACCAATCAGTCAGGCAGATACTATGGCTACACCTTC
few,TRBJ1-2,TRBV6-5,.,CASSYSRGGSVGYTF,TGTGCCAGCAGTTACTCGAGGGGGGGTTCGGTTGGCTACACCTTC
.,TRBJ1-5,TRBV6-5,.,CASAKQGINQPQHF,TGTGCCAGCGCAAAGCAGGGAATCAATCAGCCCCAGCATTTT
.,TRBJ1-5,TRBV21-1,.,CAGGKDRLYSNQPQHF,TGTGCCGGGGGAAAAGACAGGCTTTATAGCAATCAGCCCCAGCATTTT
few,TRBJ1-3,TRBV4-3,.,CASSHTGSSGNTIYF,TGCGCCAGCAGCCACACAGGGTCCTCTGGAAACACCATATATTTT
.,TRBJ2-5,TRBV7-5,.,CARSFGEAQETQYF,TGTGCCAGAAGCTTTGGGGAGGCCCAAGAGACCCAGTACTTC
.,TRBJ2-2,TRBV24-1,.,CATSDLLSTGELFF,TGTGCCACCAGTGATTTGCTTTCCACCGGGGAGCTGTTTTTT
once,TRBJ1-5,TRBV27,.,CASSLSPGTSNQPQHF,TGTGCCAGCAGTTTATCCCCAGGAACTAGCAATCAGCCCCAGCATTTT
.,TRBJ2-2,TRBV5-1,TRBD1,CASSKNTGTGLGELFF,TGCGCCAGCAGCAAAAACACCGGGACAGGTCTCGGGGAGCTGTTTTTT
.,TRBJ2-2,TRBV2,.,CASCFQGSNTGELFF,TGTGCCAGCTGCTTCCAGGGTTCGAACACCGGGGAGCTGTTTTTT
.,TRBJ2-1,TRBV30,.,CAWRGGRAYNEQFF,TGTGCCTGGAGAGGGGGGAGGGCCTACAATGAGCAGTTCTTC
.,TRBJ2-2,TRBV5-1,TRBD1,CASSQGQGAVGELFF,TGCGCCAGCAGCCAGGGACAGGGGGCGGTCGGGGAGCTGTTTTTT
.,TRBJ2-2,TRBV5-8,.,CASSLGSSAANTGELFF,TGTGCCAGCAGCTTGGGCTCGTCAGCGGCAAACACCGGGGAGCTGTTTTTT
few,TRBJ2-7,TRBV11-3,.,CASSLNRFYEQYF,TGTGCCAGCAGCTTAAACAGATTCTACGAGCAGTACTTC
.,TRBJ2-1,TRBV2,TRBD1,CASTTGTGSYNEQFF,TGTGCCAGCACCACGGGGACAGGGTCCTACAATGAGCAGTTCTTC
.,TRBJ1-3,TRBV6-5,.,CASSLIGDSGNTIYF,TGTGCCAGCAGTTTAATCGGGGACTCTGGAAACACCATATATTTT
.,TRBJ2-7,TRBV7-2,TRBD2,CASRSNAGGPYEQYF,TGTGCCAGCAGATCCAATGCGGGAGGTCCCTACGAGCAGTACTTC
.,TRBJ1-2,TRBV7-8,TRBD1,CASSLVGTEIYTF,TGTGCCAGCAGCTTAGTGGGGACAGAGATTTACACCTTC
.,TRBJ2-7,TRBV29-1,TRBD1,CSVRRTGPSYEQYF,TGCAGCGTTCGAAGGACAGGACCCTCCTACGAGCAGTACTTC
.,TRBJ2-3,TRBV6-5,TRBD2,CASSYVAGGGTDTQYF,TGTGCCAGCAGTTACGTGGCGGGAGGCGGGACAGATACGCAGTATTTT
.,TRBJ1-5,TRBV5-5,TRBD1,CASSSTGGPSNQPQHF,TGTGCCAGCAGTTCCACAGGGGGCCCATCCAATCAGCCCCAGCATTTT
.,TRBJ2-7,TRBV6-2/TRBV6-3,.,CASSPQQGPYEQYF,TGTGCCAGCAGTCCACAACAGGGCCCCTACGAGCAGTACTTC
.,TRBJ1-2,TRBV18,.,CASTDSADGYTF,TGTGCCAGCACCGACAGCGCCGATGGCTACACCTTC
.,TRBJ1-6,TRBV28,.,CASSKIPGRGSYNSPLHF,TGTGCCAGCAGTAAAATACCGGGCAGGGGAAGCTATAATTCACCCCTCCACTTT
.,TRBJ1-1,TRBV6-5,.,CASSYSYMNTEAFF,TGTGCCAGCAGTTATTCGTATATGAACACTGAAGCTTTCTTT
.,TRBJ1-4,TRBV24-1,TRBD1,CATSDSGTGNEKLFF,TGTGCCACCAGTGACTCCGGGACAGGGAATGAAAAACTGTTTTTT
.,TRBJ1-6,TRBV5-1,TRBD1,CASSLEDRGPGYNSPLHF,TGCGCCAGCAGCTTGGAGGACAGGGGGCCGGGGTATAATTCACCCCTCCACTTT
.,TRBJ1-1,TRBV30,.,CAWLRGTSTEAFF,TGTGCCTGGCTCAGGGGAACAAGCACTGAAGCTTTCTTT
.,TRBJ1-4,TRBV11-2,.,CASSLGGVSEKLFF,TGTGCCAGCAGCTTAGGAGGAGTAAGCGAAAAACTGTTTTTT
.,TRBJ1-1,TRBV2,.,CASRGARVNTEAFF,TGTGCCAGCAGAGGGGCCCGTGTGAACACTGAAGCTTTCTTT
.,TRBJ1-5,TRBV6-6,.,CASSLADNQPQHF,TGTGCCAGCAGTTTGGCTGACAATCAGCCCCAGCATTTT
.,TRBJ1-2,TRBV2,.,CASSARQVYGYTF,TGTGCCAGCAGTGCGCGACAGGTCTATGGCTACACCTTC
.,TRBJ1-5,TRBV30,.,CAWRRITAGSYSNQPQHF,TGTGCCTGGAGAAGAATAACCGCCGGGAGCTATAGCAATCAGCCCCAGCATTTT
.,TRBJ2-5,TRBV7-9,TRBD1,CASSFAGGETQYF,TGTGCCAGCAGCTTTGCAGGGGGAGAGACCCAGTACTTC
.,TRBJ2-2,TRBV3-1/TRBV3-2,.,CASSQEGQLTGELFF,TGTGCCAGCAGCCAGGAGGGACAGCTCACCGGGGAGCTGTTTTTT
.,TRBJ2-7,TRBV2,TRBD2,CASSEGTIAYEQYF,TGTGCCAGCAGTGAGGGGACTATCGCCTACGAGCAGTACTTC
.,TRBJ1-6,TRBV2,TRBD1,CASSVEQGNSPLHF,TGTGCCAGCAGTGTCGAACAGGGGAATTCACCCCTCCACTTT
.,TRBJ2-1,TRBV6-1,TRBD2,CTTGTSGRDEQFF,TGTACAACGGGAACTAGCGGGAGGGATGAGCAGTTCTTC
.,TRBJ2-4,TRBV2,TRBD1,CASRQQGAKNIQYF,TGTGCCAGCAGGCAACAGGGGGCCAAAAACATTCAGTACTTC
.,TRBJ1-1,TRBV6-5,TRBD1,CASSWSRDRNEAFF,TGTGCCAGCAGTTGGTCACGGGACAGAAATGAAGCTTTCTTT
few,TRBJ1-1,TRBV6-5,.,CASSLQMNTEAFF,TGTGCCAGCAGCTTACAGATGAACACTGAAGCTTTCTTT
.,TRBJ1-2,TRBV6-5,.,CASTQGGARNYGYTF,TGTGCCAGCACCCAAGGGGGGGCGCGGAACTATGGCTACACCTTC
.,TRBJ2-1,TRBV7-2,.,CASSSESSSGEQFF,TGTGCCAGCAGCTCCGAGAGTAGCTCGGGAGAGCAGTTCTTC
.,TRBJ1-1,TRBV6-5,.,CASSGVVNTEAFF,TGTGCCAGCAGCGGAGTTGTGAACACTGAAGCTTTCTTT
.,TRBJ2-1,TRBV5-1,.,CASSLVASSYNEQFF,TGCGCCAGCAGCTTGGTTGCGAGCTCCTACAATGAGCAGTTCTTC
.,TRBJ2-1,TRBV7-3,.,CASSVQSGGHYNEQFF,TGTGCCAGCAGCGTTCAGAGCGGCGGGCATTACAATGAGCAGTTCTTC
.,TRBJ1-1,TRBV2,.,CASRTGGLENTEAFF,TGTGCCAGCAGGACAGGAGGACTAGAGAACACTGAAGCTTTCTTT
.,TRBJ1-6,TRBV2,.,CASIPTQEPNNSPLHF,TGTGCCAGCATTCCTACGCAGGAACCCAATAATTCACCCCTCCACTTT
.,TRBJ1-2,TRBV4-3,TRBD1,CASSQGTGDYGYTF,TGCGCCAGCAGCCAAGGGACAGGGGATTATGGCTACACCTTC
.,TRBJ1-1,TRBV29-1,.,CSVTPHQGEAFF,TGCAGCGTTACCCCCCACCAGGGTGAAGCTTTCTTT
.,TRBJ1-4,TRBV5-1,.,CASSLGSQRGEKLFF,TGCGCCAGCAGCTTAGGTTCACAGAGGGGGGAAAAACTGTTTTTT
.,TRBJ2-5,TRBV19,.,CASKRELYQETQYF,TGTGCCAGTAAACGGGAACTGTACCAAGAGACCCAGTACTTC
.,TRBJ1-2,TRBV29-1,.,CSGEWGVGGYTF,TGCAGCGGGGAGTGGGGGGTTGGTGGCTACACCTTC